The clone carrying this T cell receptor beta chain has only one observation. What it recognizes is unknown. V shed 7 bases and J 1 base; nucleotides not matched to a gene: 5. The CDR3 contains 13 residues. Looked up from germline, CDR1 is SQVTM and CDR2 is ANQGSEA. The data belong to a study of breast tumors, draining lymph nodes, adjacent tissues. MiXCR, run by TCRdb on the multiplex PCR reads, gives a single entry per CDR3 protein. Of roughly 15,000 distinct CDR3 sequences listed, roughly 50% are singletons. Study results and caveats: Compared with basal-like, luminal-like tumors shared significantly more repertoire with nontumor tissue. Tumors had less TCR diversity than lymph nodes, more than nontumor tissue. Data fit most tumor T cells coming from lymph node, expanding in tumor.

The clonotype originates from a female donor with breast cancer. Some clones in this sample may be carry-over from other donors' samples. This chain links TRBV29-1 with TRBJ2-3; TRBD1 aligns across 7 bases. What was sequenced was tumor-adjacent breast tissue. CDR3 residues: CSASTGRTDTQYF. CDR3 in DNA: TGCAGCGCCTCGACAGGGCGCACAGATACGCAGTATTTT.